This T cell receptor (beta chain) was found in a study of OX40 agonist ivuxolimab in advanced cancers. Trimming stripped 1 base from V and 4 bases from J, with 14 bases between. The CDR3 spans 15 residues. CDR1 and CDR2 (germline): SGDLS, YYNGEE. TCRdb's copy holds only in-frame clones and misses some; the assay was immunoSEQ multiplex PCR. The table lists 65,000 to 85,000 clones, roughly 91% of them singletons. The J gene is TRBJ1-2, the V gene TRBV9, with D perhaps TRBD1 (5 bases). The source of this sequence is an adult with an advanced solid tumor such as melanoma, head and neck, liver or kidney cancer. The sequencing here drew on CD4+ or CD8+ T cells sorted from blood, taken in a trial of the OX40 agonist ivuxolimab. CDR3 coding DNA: TGTGCCAGCAGCGTAAGGGACCGCGCTTTCTATGGCTACACCTTC. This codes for CASSVRDRAFYGYTF.